One and the same sample provided the 15 T cell receptor beta chains below, sequenced in a study of CD8+CD57+ T cells in acquired aplastic anemia. Patients picked for sequencing had shown CD8+CD57+ cell expansion detected by flow cytometry. The use of genomic DNA as template underpinned the TCR beta VDJ and CDR3 profiling. One entry per CDR3 protein results from TCRdb running MiXCR on the reads. The repertoire holds a few hundred thousand distinct CDR3 sequences, with more than 25% as singletons. The sequenced sample was sorted CD4+, CD8+, or CD8+CD57+ T cells (not recorded which) from PBMCs. The receptors were gathered from a human donor with aplastic anemia.

This clonotype was seen more than once but under ten times. The chain carries TRBV20-1 and TRBJ2-3; the D gene is possibly TRBD2 (5 bases). CDR1 DFQATT and CDR2 SNEGSKA come from the germline V gene (reference sequence). Trimming removed 5 bases at V and 1 base at J, with 13 bases between. The CDR3 consists of 14 residues. The CDR3 spells CSACRGGRTDTQYF. As DNA, the CDR3 is TGCAGTGCTTGCCGGGGTGGTCGCACAGATACGCAGTATTTT.

This chain joins TRBV2 and TRBJ2-4; either TRBD1 or TRBD2 may fit D (5 bases each). V dropped 4 bases and J dropped 4 bases, with 17 bases sitting between them. This CDR3 has 16 amino acids. Germline CDR1 is SNHLY and CDR2 is FYNNEI. The CDR3 coding sequence is TGTGCCAGCAGTGGTTTGCCCGGGGCCTTAAAAAACATTCAGTACTTC. The encoded protein is CASSGLPGALKNIQYF.

The V call is TRBV7-6, the J call TRBJ2-1, with 14 positions matching TRBD2. The CDR3 has 15 amino acids. V shed 5 bases and J 9 bases; nucleotides not matched to a gene: 6. Germline CDR1 reads SGHVS; CDR2 reads FNYEAQ. The chain's CDR3 is CASSRLAGGQVEQFF. DNA of the CDR3: TGTGCCAGCAGCCGACTAGCGGGAGGGCAGGTTGAGCAGTTCTTC.

This clonotype was recorded at least ten times. V gene TRBV24-1 combines with J gene TRBJ1-3; 9 bases map to TRBD1. The junction had 3 bases not matched to a gene; V was cut back by 10 bases and J by 0 bases. This CDR3 has 14 residues. Germline-derived CDR1 and CDR2 are KGHDR and SFDVKD. CDR3 coding DNA: TGTGCCACGGGACAGGGAACCTCTGGAAACACCATATATTTT. Protein product: CATGQGTSGNTIYF.

This clonotype showed up just a few times. The chain is built from TRBV19 and TRBJ1-5; D unresolved. The CDR3 covers 14 residues. Germline assignment: CDR1 LNHDA and CDR2 SQIVND (reference sequence). V was shortened by 3 bases and J by 0 bases, with 6 bases between the two germline ends. The CDR3 DNA reads as TGTGCCAGTAGTATCGGGTTTAGCAATCAGCCCCAGCATTTT. It specifies CASSIGFSNQPQHF.

This rearrangement joins TRBV19 to TRBJ1-5; tentative D call: TRBD1 (6 bases). The CDR3 spans 14 residues. Trimming pared 5 bases from V and 5 bases from J, leaving 13 bases between. The germline gives CDR1 LNHDA, CDR2 SQIVND (reference sequence). The CDR3 reads CASSGYQGYQPQHF. CDR3 DNA sequence: TGTGCCAGTAGTGGATATCAGGGGTATCAGCCCCAGCATTTT.

This chain links TRBV30 with TRBJ2-6; perhaps D is TRBD1 or TRBD2 (5 bases each). The CDR3 totals 16 residues. The germline V gene encodes CDR1 GTSNPN and CDR2 SVGIG (reference sequence). The V end was cut by 3 bases, the J end by 2 bases, with 14 bases between. For the CDR3, the DNA is TGTGCCTGGAGGGTCGAGGGGCCCCCTGGGGCCAACGTCCTGACTTTC. Its translation is CAWRVEGPPGANVLTF.

This clonotype was picked up many times. The chain recombines TRBV7-2 with TRBJ2-5, with 11 bases that match TRBD2. The V segment lost 1 base and the J segment 4 bases; nucleotides outside the gene matches: 2. Germline V gene lookup returns CDR1 SGHTA and CDR2 FQGNSA. This CDR3 has 15 amino acids. The CDR3 loop is CASSLDSGGGETQYF. The CDR3, as DNA: TGTGCCAGCAGCTTAGATAGCGGGGGGGGAGAGACCCAGTACTTC.

This clonotype occurred a few times. V and J are TRBV7-9 and TRBJ1-1; 9 positions agree with TRBD1. The V and J ends lost 4 bases and 4 bases, in that order; junction bases with no gene match: 13. Germline CDR1 SEHNR, CDR2 FQNEAQ (reference sequence). This CDR3 has 17 amino acids. This CDR3 is CASSSGGDRAWRTEAFF. The CDR3 DNA sequence: TGTGCCAGCAGCTCCGGGGGGGACAGGGCTTGGCGCACTGAAGCTTTCTTT.

This clonotype showed up many times. The rearrangement links TRBV19 to TRBJ1-5, with D possibly TRBD1 on 5 matching bases. V was shortened by 1 base and J by 1 base, with 11 bases between the two germline ends. This CDR3 contains 16 residues. Germline values: CDR1 LNHDA, CDR2 SQIVND (reference sequence). CDR3 nucleotide sequence: TGTGCCAGTAGTATAGGTAACAGGCCAAGCAATCAGCCCCAGCATTTT. This encodes CASSIGNRPSNQPQHF.

This clonotype has more than one count but fewer than ten. The chain uses TRBV20-1 and TRBJ2-5; a possible D gene is TRBD1 (5 bases). The CDR3 is 19 amino acids. Trimming left V 6 bases short and J 4 bases short, with 33 bases between. CDR1 and CDR2 from the germline V gene are DFQATT and SNEGSKA (reference sequence). The chain's CDR3 is CSASSYSQDTSLQRETQYF. Written as DNA, the CDR3 is TGCAGTGCCAGCAGTTACTCGCAGGACACGTCTTTGCAGCGAGAGACCCAGTACTTC.

In its sample, this clonotype was seen a few times. This sequence joins TRBV9 and TRBJ1-1; tentatively, D is TRBD1 (5 bases). V was clipped by 5 bases and J by 1 base, with 12 bases between them. There are 14 residues in the CDR3. Looked up from germline, CDR1 is SGDLS and CDR2 is YYNGEE. CDR3 nucleotide sequence: TGTGCCAGCAGTCCCGCAGGGCGGAACACTGAAGCTTTCTTT. Translating it yields CASSPAGRNTEAFF.

The J gene is TRBJ1-6, the V gene TRBV5-4, with D hard to call. CDR1 and CDR2 from the germline V gene are SGHNT and YYREEE (reference sequence). V was shortened by 4 bases and J by 7 bases, with 12 bases between the two germline ends. This CDR3 region has 14 residues. The CDR3 DNA follows: TGTGCCAGCAGCACGGACTTTACCAATTCACCCCTCCACTTT. It yields the protein CASSTDFTNSPLHF.

The CDR3 reads CAWSVTGLAYEQYF. The CDR3 nucleotides are TGTGCCTGGAGTGTCACAGGACTAGCCTACGAGCAGTACTTC. V is TRBV30 and J is TRBJ2-7, with 7 bases aligning to TRBD2. The germline V gene has CDR1 GTSNPN and CDR2 SVGIG (reference sequence). There are 14 residues in the CDR3. Trimming took 0 bases from V and 2 from J; bases not matched to a gene: 4.

This clonotype was observed at least ten times. J is TRBJ1-2 and V is TRBV15; D not certain. The ends were cut back, 0 bases at V and 3 bases at J, with 8 bases in the middle. Germline loops: CDR1 LNHNV, CDR2 YYDKDF (reference sequence). The CDR3 totals 14 residues. CDR3 sequence reads: CATSRDEQDYGYTF. The CDR3 nucleotides are TGTGCCACCAGCAGAGATGAGCAGGACTATGGCTACACCTTC. The full variable domain, rest sourced from reference TRBV15 and TRBJ1-2, is DAMVIQNPRYQVTQFGKPVTLSCSQTLNHNVMYWYQQKSSQAPKLLFHYYDKDFNNEADTPDNFQSRRPNTSFCFLDIRSPGLGDTAMYLCATSRDEQDYGYTFGSGTRLTVV.